The clone carrying this T cell receptor beta chain was detected a few times. The source of the sample is a study of T-cell reconstitution after alpha-beta-depleted transplantation in children. The V segment lost 6 bases and the J segment 4 bases; nucleotides outside the gene matches: 7. This CDR3 is built from 14 residues. Germline V gene data show CDR1 as MGHRA and CDR2 as YSYEKL. Unique molecular identifiers were incorporated into the prepared TCRbeta library. TCRdb redid the calling of the PCR reads with MiXCR, one entry per CDR3 protein. The table includes under 350,000 distinct CDR3 sequences, more than 9% detected once.

This sample comprised PBMCs from the stem cell graft donor, obtained from the stem cell graft. The chain has TRBV4-1 and TRBJ2-7; 9 nucleotides agree with TRBD1. The receptor's source is a human donor who donated a stem cell graft to a child with SCID. In DNA, the CDR3 is TGCGCCAGCAGATATGGACAGGGGCTGTACGAGCAGTACTTC. It specifies CASRYGQGLYEQYF.